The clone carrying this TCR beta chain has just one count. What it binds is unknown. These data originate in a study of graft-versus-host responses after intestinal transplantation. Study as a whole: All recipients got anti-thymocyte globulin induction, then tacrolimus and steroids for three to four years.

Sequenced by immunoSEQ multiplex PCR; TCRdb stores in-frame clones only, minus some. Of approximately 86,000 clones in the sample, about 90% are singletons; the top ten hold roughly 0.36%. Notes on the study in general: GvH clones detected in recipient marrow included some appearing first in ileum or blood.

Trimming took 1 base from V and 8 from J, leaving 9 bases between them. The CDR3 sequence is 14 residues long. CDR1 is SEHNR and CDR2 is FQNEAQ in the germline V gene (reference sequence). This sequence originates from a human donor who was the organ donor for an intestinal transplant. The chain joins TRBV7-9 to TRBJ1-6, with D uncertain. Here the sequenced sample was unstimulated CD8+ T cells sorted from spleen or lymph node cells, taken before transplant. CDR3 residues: CASSLVSPDSPLHF. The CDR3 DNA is TGTGCCAGCAGCTTAGTGAGTCCGGATTCACCCCTCCACTTT.